This record looks at one T cell receptor (beta chain) sequence and its context. Its antigen is unknown. Qualities for individual bases were not recorded, and no much larger clone is one base off. Library prep was done by the immunoSEQ multiplex PCR assay. In most patients, genomic DNA was isolated using the Qiagen DNeasy Blood and Tissue Kit and sent frozen to Adaptive Biotechnologies for TCR sequencing. For most patients, genomic DNA was subjected to high-throughput TCR-beta CDR3 sequencing by Adaptive Biotechnologies. As for the original processing: TCR sequencing data were retrieved from Adaptive's ImmunoSEQ software for 15 to 20 patients, whereas a few other patients were processed with MiXCR and VDJtools. To correct CD4 versus CD8 sorting errors, any sequence found in both subsets at a frequency ratio below 5:1 was removed. Because the origin of CDR3 nucleotide sequences shared between donor and recipient could not be assigned, those sequences were removed. Alloreactive clones required at least 2-fold expansion over unstimulated cells and minimum CFSE-low frequency of 0.002% (template counts) or 0.001% (read counts). Clones detected in sequenced pre-transplant spleen, lymph node, or MLR CFSE-low populations of the donor or recipient were defined as mappable. The cumulative frequency of alloreactive clones was calculated as a percentage of all sequences, weighted by copy number. Not all clones reach the TCRdb copy of this immuneACCESS table, which keeps in-frame sequences only. Checked studies attribute under half of the gap to unresolved V genes and leave the rest unexplained. V and J calls and clone size follow that table, whereas D and trimming were derived from the DNA. This sample is represented by 130,000 to 150,000 clones; 85% to 95% of them were singletons. Roughly 0.19% of the sample rests with the top ten.

This entry comes from a study of graft-versus-host responses after intestinal transplantation listed by TCRdb under 2021. In terms of the full investigation: Multivisceral, liver-intestinal, or isolated intestinal transplants were received by the recipients. The cohort enrolled 24 intestinal transplant recipients, one of whom was a retransplant, and 3 patients without pretransplant specimens were excluded. All recipients received anti-thymocyte globulin induction followed by maintenance tacrolimus and steroids for approximately 3 years. A peak of at least 4% donor T cells among recipient peripheral blood mononuclear cells was the definition used for donor T cell macrochimerism. Instead of going to the commercial service, samples from a few later patients were sequenced in-house on an Illumina MiSeq and processed with MiXCR. After intestinal transplantation, graft-versus-host and host-versus-graft alloreactive T cell clones in the graft, circulation and bone marrow were tracked using bulk TCR-beta CDR3 sequencing. Alloreactive clones were identified by sequencing pre-transplant mixed lymphocyte reaction products and comparing these products with unstimulated pre-transplant donor and recipient T cells. What the study reported, not specific to this receptor: The conclusions were limited by the relatively low number and heterogeneity of the intestinal transplant patients. Patients with donor T cell macrochimerism had high GvH to HvG T cell clonal ratios in their allografts. GvH clones were detected in recipient bone marrow, and some of these GvH clones were observed earlier in ileal mucosa or blood, consistent with an intestinal mucosal origin. Early after transplant, peak levels of circulating GvH clones were associated with declines in HvG clones.

The germline V gene supplies CDR1 SGHRS and CDR2 YFSETQ. From the cysteine through the phenylalanine, the CDR3 covers 16 amino acids. Only CDR3 DNA is held: 48 bases, read in frame from base 1. The junction shows trimming of 0 bases on V and 3 bases on J, plus 15 bases between the germline ends. Per the publication, the time point label means: cells obtained before transplantation from donor or recipient. CD3+CD4+ and CD3+CD8+ populations were FACS-sorted from unstimulated pre-transplant donor and recipient cells taken from spleen or lymph nodes. The origin of this receptor is a human donor who received an intestinal transplant. The chain is assembled from TRBV5-1 and TRBJ1-1, and possibly TRBD1, on 6 matching bases. The sample was unstimulated CD4+ T cells sorted from spleen or lymph node cells, taken before intestinal transplant. The DNA is TGCGCCAGCAGCTTGGCGTCGGGGGGCACAGACACTGAAGCTTTCTTT. Its translation is CASSLASGGTDTEAFF.